These 7 T cell receptor beta chains originate from one sample sequenced in a study of radiation and T cells in renal cell carcinoma. Sequencing was performed with immunoSEQ multiplex PCR; in TCRdb, only in-frame clones are kept and a portion is missing. The sample contains approximately 94,000 clones, 82% of which appear only once. Time point given: baseline pretreatment blood. Treatment here: 15 Gy SBRT to primary tumor, nephrectomy 4 weeks later. The specimen was blood, collected from a patient whose treatment included radiotherapy and nephrectomy. The origin of the receptors is a man in his fifties or sixties with renal cell carcinoma.

This chain connects TRBV29-1 to TRBJ2-5; TRBD2 aligns across 9 bases. CDR3 length: 15 residues. Trimming removed 3 bases from V and 7 bases from J; junction bases left unmatched: 12. Germline values: CDR1 SQVTM, CDR2 ANQGSEA. In nucleotides, the CDR3 is TGCAGCGTTGATCGGCAGACTAGCGGTTCGGGGACCCAGTACTTC. It yields the protein CSVDRQTSGSGTQYF.

This sequence joins TRBV28 and TRBJ2-3, with D unresolved. Trimming removed 5 bases at V and 3 bases at J, with 12 bases between. There are 14 residues in the CDR3. Germline CDR1 is MDHEN and CDR2 is SYDVKM. The CDR3 region has the DNA TGTGCCAGCAGTCGTTTAGTCCGGACAGATACGCAGTATTTT. Its translation: CASSRLVRTDTQYF.

V and J are TRBV2 and TRBJ2-1; D possibly matches TRBD1 or TRBD2 (6 bases each). With 4 bases removed from V and 0 bases from J, the gap between germline ends came to 16 bases. The CDR3 totals 17 residues. The germline V gene encodes CDR1 SNHLY and CDR2 FYNNEI. This CDR3 is CASSVPPGGSSYNEQFF. CDR3 DNA: TGTGCCAGCAGTGTCCCCCCCGGGGGCAGCTCCTACAATGAGCAGTTCTTC.

This clone was observed a handful of times. The V and J genes are TRBV30 and TRBJ2-3; 9 bases match TRBD2. The CDR3 contains 12 residues. The V gene's germline CDR1 is GTSNPN and CDR2 SVGIG (reference sequence). J was trimmed by 9 bases and V by 8 bases; bases with no gene match: 9. The CDR3 protein is CALEAGGGTQYF. DNA of the CDR3: TGTGCCCTGGAAGCGGGAGGTGGCACGCAGTATTTT.

This chain links TRBV6-1 with TRBJ2-5, with 11 bases fitting TRBD1. V dropped 3 bases and J dropped 5; count of bases not matched to a gene: 8. This CDR3 region has 16 residues. Looked up from germline, CDR1 is MNHNS and CDR2 is SASEGT. CDR3 sequence: CASSDIPDRGRETQYF. DNA of the CDR3: TGTGCCAGCAGTGATATCCCGGACAGGGGGCGGGAGACCCAGTACTTC.

The chain combines TRBV4-2 with TRBJ2-1; D possibly corresponds to TRBD2 (6 bases). CDR3 size: 14 residues. Germline lookup yields CDR1 LGHNA and CDR2 YNFKEQ. V dropped 0 bases and J dropped 8 bases, with 11 bases sitting between them. In nucleotides, the CDR3 is TGTGCCAGCAGCCAAGAGCGGGACTCCCATGAGCAGTTCTTC. Amino acid sequence: CASSQERDSHEQFF.

The rearrangement links TRBV11-2 to TRBJ2-1, with TRBD2 matching over 7 bases. The CDR3 length is 16 residues. V trimming: 1 base; J trimming: 1 base; junction bases outside the gene matches: 4. Per the germline V gene, CDR1 is SGHAT and CDR2 is FQNNGV. The CDR3 sequence is CASSLAPSGSYNEQFF. CDR3 in DNA: TGTGCCAGCAGCTTAGCCCCTAGCGGATCCTACAATGAGCAGTTCTTC.